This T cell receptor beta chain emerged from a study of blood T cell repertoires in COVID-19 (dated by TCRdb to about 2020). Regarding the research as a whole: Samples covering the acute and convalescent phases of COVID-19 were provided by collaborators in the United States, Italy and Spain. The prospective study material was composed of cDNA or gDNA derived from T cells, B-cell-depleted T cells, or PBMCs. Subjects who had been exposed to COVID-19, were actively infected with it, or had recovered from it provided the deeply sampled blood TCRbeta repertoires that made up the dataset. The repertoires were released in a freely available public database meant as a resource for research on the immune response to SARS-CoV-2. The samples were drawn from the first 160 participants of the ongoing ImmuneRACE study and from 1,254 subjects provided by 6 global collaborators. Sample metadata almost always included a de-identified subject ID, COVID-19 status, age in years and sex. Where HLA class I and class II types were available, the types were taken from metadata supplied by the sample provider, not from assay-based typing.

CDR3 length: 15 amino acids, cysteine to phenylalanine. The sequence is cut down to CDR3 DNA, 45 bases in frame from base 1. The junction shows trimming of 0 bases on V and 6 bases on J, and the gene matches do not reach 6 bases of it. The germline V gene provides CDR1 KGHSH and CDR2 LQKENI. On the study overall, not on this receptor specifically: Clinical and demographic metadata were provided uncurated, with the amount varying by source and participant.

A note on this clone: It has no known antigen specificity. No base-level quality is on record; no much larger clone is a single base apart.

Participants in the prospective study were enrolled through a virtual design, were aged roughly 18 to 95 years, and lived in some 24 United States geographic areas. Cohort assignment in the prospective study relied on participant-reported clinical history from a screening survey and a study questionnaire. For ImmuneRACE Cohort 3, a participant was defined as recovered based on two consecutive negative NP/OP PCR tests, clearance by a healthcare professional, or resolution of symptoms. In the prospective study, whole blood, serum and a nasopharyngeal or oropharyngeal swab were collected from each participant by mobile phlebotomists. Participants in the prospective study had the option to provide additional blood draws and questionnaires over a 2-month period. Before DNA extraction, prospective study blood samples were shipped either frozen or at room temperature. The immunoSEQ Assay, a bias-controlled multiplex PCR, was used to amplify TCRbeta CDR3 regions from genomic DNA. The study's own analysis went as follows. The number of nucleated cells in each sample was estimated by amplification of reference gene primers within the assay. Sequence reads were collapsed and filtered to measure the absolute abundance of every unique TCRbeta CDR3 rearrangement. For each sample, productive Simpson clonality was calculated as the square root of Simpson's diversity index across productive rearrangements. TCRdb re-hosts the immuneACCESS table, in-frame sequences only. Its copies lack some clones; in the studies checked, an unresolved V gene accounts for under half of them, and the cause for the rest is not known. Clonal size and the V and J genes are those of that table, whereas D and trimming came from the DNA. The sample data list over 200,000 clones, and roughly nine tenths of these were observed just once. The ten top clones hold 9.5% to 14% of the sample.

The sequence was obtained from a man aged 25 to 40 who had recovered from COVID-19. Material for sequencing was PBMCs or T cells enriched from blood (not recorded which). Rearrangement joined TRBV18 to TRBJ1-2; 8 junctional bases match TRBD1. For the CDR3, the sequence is CASSPPRQGFHGYTF. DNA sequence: TGTGCCAGCTCACCACCGAGACAGGGGTTTCATGGCTACACCTTC.